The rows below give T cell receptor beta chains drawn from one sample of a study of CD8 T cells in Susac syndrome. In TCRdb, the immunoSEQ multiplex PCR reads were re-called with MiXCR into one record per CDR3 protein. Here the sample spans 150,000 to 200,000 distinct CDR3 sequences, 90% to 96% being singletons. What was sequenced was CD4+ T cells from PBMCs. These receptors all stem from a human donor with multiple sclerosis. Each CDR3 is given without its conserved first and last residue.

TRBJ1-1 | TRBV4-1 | ASSQQFFGTGSRAF
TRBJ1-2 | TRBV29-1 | SVGSGVYGYT
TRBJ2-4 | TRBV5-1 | ASSEGGFENIQY
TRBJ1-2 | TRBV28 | AAANYGYT
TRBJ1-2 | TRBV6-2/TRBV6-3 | ATETRGHYGYT
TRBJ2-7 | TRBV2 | ASSETYEQY
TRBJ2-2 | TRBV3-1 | ASSQEPGITGELF
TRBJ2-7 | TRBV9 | ASSPEGGAPYEQY
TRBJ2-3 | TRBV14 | ASSQERGPSDTQY
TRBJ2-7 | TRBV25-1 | ASSNSGTGTYEQY
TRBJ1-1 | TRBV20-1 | SAGTGRDTEAF
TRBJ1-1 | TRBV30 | AWGGPTSRAF
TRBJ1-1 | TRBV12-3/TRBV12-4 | ASSLLGLEAF
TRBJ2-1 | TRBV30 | AGDRRNEQF
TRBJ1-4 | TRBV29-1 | SVGSRVGEKLF
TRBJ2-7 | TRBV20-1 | SAAPPGLPYEQY
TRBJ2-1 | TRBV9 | ASSVGATNEQF
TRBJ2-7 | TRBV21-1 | ASNATSGVSYEQY
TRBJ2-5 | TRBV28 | ASTSGRGRKETQY
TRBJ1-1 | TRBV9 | ASSEGPGTEAF
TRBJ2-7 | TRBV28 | ASSLDRLYEQY
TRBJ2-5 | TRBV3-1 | ASSQVRGREETQY
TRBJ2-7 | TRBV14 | ASSLRDRIEQY
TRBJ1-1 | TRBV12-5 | ASGLLRDTNTEAF
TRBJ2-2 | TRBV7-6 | ASSLVPPSGDSGELF
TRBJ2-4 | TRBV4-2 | ASSQVAWGALDIQY
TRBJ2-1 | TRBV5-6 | ASGVGGGYNEQF
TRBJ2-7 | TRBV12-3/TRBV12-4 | ASTLTGGSYEQY
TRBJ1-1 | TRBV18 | ASSRTGIEAF
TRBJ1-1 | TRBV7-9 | ASSAPRAMNTEAF
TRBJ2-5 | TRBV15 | ATSLGGASETQY
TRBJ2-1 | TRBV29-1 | SVDNGGTQF
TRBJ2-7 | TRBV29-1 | SVGDFNFAYEQY
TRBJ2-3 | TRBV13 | ASDKTGGFADTQY
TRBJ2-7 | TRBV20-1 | SAAIPSGGYYEQY
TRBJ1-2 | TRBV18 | ASSPGQNYGYT
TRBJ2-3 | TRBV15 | ATSREDRGTDTQY
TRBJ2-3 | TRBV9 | ASGQSTDTQY
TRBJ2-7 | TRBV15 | ATSRSRGGEYEQY
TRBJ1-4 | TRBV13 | ASSFDRAEKLF
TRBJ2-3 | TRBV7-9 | ASSLAKSATLTDTQY
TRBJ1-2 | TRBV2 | ALRRDVLYGYT
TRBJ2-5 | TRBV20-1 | SAPSGGGETQY
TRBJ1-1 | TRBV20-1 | SAIRHTNTEAF
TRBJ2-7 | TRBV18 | ASSPRSGLYEQY
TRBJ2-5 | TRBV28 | ASSLPGEETQY
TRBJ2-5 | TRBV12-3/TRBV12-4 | ASSRGALEETQY
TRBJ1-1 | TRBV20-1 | SAITGTTEAF
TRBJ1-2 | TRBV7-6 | ASSLVQGEGGYT
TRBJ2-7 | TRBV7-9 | ASSADVADRQY
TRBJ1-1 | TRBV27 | ASRDRANTEAF
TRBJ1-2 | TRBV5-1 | ASSLGTGRRFGGYT
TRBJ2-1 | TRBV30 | ACTLAARSEQF
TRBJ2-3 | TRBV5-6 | ASSLGTSALDTQY
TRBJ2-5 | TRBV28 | ASYSWRGRVETQY
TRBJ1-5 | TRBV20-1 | STVPGDLSQPQH